The T cell receptor (beta chain) described here comes from a study of blood T cell repertoires in COVID-19. Study-wide background: In each case, the material was cDNA or gDNA derived from T cells, B-cell-depleted T cells, or PBMCs.

Germline V gene sequence: CDR1 SGHDT, CDR2 YYEEEE. This CDR3 contains 15 residues. The V end lost 0 bases, the J end lost 8 bases, and 15 bases lay between the germline ends. Self-reported history from a screening survey and questionnaire set each donor's cohort. What the recovered Cohort 3 donors had was two negative PCRs, clearance, or symptom resolution. Measured with immunoSEQ multiplex PCR; TCRdb has only the in-frame clones, and not every one. The profile shows some 400,000 clones, over 75% of them singletons. This clonotype was obtained from a man aged 30-40 years who had recovered from COVID-19. The chain joins TRBV5-6 to TRBJ2-1; D might be TRBD1 (5 bases). Sequencing was performed on PBMCs or T cells enriched from blood (not recorded which). The CDR3 nucleotides read TGTGCCAGCAGCTTGGCCTGGGGCAGGGATTATGAGCAGTTCTTC. Translation: CASSLAWGRDYEQFF.